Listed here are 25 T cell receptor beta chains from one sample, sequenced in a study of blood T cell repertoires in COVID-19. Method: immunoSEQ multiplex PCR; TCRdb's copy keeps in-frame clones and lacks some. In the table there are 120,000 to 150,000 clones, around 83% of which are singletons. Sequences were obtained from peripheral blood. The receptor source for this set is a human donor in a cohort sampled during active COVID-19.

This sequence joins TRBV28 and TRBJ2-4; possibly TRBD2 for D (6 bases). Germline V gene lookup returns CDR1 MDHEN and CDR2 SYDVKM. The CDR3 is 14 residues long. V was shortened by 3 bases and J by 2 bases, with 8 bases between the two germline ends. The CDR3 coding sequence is TGTGCCAGCAGTTTTGGGGGGACCAAAAACATTCAGTACTTC. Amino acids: CASSFGGTKNIQYF.

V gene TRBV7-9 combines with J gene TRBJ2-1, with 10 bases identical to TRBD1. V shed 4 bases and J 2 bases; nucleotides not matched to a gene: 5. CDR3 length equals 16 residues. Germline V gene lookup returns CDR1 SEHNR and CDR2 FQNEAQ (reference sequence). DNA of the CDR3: TGTGCCAGCAGCTCTTCCGGGACAGGGGCCTACAATGAGCAGTTCTTC. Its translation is CASSSSGTGAYNEQFF.

CDR3 DNA sequence: TGTGCCAGTAGTATGAGGGCTACAGATACGCAGTATTTT. Its protein product is CASSMRATDTQYF. This sequence joins TRBV19 and TRBJ2-3, with D tentatively TRBD2 (5 bases). The CDR3 has 13 amino acids. CDR1 and CDR2 from the germline V gene are LNHDA and SQIVND (reference sequence). The V end lost 3 bases, the J end lost 3 bases, and 7 bases lay between the germline ends.

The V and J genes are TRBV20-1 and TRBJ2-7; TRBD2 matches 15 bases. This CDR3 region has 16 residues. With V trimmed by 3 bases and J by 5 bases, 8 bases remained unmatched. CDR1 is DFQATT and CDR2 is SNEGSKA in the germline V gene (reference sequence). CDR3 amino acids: CSASFGLAGGINEQYF. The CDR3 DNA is TGCAGTGCTAGTTTCGGACTAGCGGGAGGGATCAACGAGCAGTACTTC.

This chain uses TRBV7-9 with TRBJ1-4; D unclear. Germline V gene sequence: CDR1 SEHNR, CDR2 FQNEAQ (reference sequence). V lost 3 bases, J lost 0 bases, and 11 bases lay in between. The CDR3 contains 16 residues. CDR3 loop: CASSLDFGTTNEKLFF. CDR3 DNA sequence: TGTGCCAGCAGCTTGGACTTTGGGACAACTAATGAAAAACTGTTTTTT.

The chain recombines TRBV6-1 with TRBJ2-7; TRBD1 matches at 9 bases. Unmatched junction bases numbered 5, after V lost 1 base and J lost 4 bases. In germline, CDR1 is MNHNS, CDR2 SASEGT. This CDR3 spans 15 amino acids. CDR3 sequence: CASSEGDRAVYEQYF. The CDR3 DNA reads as TGTGCCAGCAGTGAAGGGGACAGGGCAGTTTACGAGCAGTACTTC.

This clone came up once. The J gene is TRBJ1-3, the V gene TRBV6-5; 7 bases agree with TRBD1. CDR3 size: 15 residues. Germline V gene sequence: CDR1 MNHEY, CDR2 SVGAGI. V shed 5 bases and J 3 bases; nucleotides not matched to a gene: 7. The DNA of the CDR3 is TGTGCCAGCAGTATCGTAGGGACAGATGGAAACACCATATATTTT. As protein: CASSIVGTDGNTIYF.

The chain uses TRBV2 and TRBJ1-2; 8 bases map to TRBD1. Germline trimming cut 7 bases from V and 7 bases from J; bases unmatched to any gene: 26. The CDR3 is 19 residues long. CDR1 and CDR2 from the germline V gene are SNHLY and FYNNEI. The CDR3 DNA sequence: TGTGCCAGCACCGACACTGGAGGGACAGGAGGTGGGGGTACACGTGGCTACACCTTC. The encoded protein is CASTDTGGTGGGGTRGYTF. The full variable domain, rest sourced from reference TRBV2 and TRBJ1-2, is EPEVTQTPSHQVTQMGQEVILRCVPISNHLYFYWYRQILGQKVEFLVSFYNNEISEKSEIFDDQFSVERPDGSNFTLKIRSTKLEDSAMYFCASTDTGGTGGGGTRGYTFGSGTRLTVV.

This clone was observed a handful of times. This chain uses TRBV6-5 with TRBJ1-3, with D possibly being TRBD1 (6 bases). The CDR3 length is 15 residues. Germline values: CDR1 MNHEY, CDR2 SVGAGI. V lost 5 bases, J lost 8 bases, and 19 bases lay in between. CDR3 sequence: CASSPSWTERDTIYF. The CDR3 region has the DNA TGTGCCAGCAGTCCCTCGTGGACAGAAAGGGACACCATATATTTT.

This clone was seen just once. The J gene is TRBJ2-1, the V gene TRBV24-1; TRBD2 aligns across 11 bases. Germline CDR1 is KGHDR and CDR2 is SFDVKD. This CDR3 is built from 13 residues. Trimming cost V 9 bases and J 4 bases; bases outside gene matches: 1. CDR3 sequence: CATGLAGYNEQFF. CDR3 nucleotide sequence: TGTGCCACCGGACTAGCGGGTTACAATGAGCAGTTCTTC.

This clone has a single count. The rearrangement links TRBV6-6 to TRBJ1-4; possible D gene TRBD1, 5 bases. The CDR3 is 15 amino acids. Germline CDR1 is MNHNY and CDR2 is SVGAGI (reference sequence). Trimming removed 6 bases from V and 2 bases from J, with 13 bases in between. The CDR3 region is CASSPDSITNEKLFF. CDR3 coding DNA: TGTGCCAGCAGCCCCGACAGCATCACTAATGAAAAACTGTTTTTT.

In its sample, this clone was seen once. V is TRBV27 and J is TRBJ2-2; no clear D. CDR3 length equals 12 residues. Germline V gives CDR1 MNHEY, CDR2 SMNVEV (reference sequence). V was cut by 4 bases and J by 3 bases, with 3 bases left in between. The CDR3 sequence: CASSSYTGELFF. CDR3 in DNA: TGTGCCAGCAGTTCGTACACCGGGGAGCTGTTTTTT.

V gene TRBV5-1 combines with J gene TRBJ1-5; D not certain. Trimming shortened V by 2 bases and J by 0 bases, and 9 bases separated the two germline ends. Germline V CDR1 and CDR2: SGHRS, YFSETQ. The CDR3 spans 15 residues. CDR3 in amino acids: CASSFTSGSNQPQHF. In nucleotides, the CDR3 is TGCGCCAGCAGCTTTACAAGTGGTAGCAATCAGCCCCAGCATTTT.

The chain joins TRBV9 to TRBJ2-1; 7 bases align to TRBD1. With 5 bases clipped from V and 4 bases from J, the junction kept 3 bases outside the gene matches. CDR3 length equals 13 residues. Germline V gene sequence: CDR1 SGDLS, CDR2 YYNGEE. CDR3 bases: TGTGCCAGCAGTGAGACAGGGTACAATGAGCAGTTCTTC. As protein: CASSETGYNEQFF.

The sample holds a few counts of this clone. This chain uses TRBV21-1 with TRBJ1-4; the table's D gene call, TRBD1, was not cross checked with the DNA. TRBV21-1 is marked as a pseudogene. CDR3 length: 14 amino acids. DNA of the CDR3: TGTGCCAGCAGCAAAGATAGGACAGTAGAAAAACTGTTTTTT. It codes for CASSKDRTVEKLFF.

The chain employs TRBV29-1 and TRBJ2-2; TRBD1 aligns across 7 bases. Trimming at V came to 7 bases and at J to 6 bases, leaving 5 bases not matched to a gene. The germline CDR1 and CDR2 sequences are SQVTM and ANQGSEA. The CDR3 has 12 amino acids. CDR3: CSAGQAAGELFF. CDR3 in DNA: TGCAGCGCCGGACAGGCCGCCGGGGAGCTGTTTTTT.

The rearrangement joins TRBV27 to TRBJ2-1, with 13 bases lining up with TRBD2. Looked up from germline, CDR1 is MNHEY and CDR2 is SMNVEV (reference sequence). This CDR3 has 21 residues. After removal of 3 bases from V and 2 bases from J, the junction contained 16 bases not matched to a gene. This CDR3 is CASSFSPLPTSGGKTYNEQFF. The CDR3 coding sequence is TGTGCCAGCAGTTTCTCACCTCTTCCGACTAGCGGGGGGAAGACCTACAATGAGCAGTTCTTC.

The CDR3 sequence: CASSSQLAGYTDTQYF. Written as DNA, the CDR3 is TGTGCCAGCAGCTCGCAACTAGCGGGGTACACAGATACGCAGTATTTT. The rearrangement links TRBV5-4 to TRBJ2-3; 10 nucleotides align to TRBD2. After removal of 3 bases from V and 2 bases from J, the junction contained 6 bases not matched to a gene. The CDR3 is 16 residues long. Germline CDR1 reads SGHNT; CDR2 reads YYREEE (reference sequence).

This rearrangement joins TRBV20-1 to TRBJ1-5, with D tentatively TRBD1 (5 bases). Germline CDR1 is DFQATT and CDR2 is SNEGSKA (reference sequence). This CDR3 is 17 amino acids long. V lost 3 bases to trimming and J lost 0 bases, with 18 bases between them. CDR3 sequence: CSASGREGTYSNQPQHF. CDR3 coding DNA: TGCAGTGCTAGTGGCAGGGAGGGAACATATAGCAATCAGCCCCAGCATTTT.

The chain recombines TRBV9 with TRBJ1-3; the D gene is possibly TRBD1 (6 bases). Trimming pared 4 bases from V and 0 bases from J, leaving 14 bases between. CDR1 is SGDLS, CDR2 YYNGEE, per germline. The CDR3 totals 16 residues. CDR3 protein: CASSSGGGPSGNTIYF. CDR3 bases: TGTGCCAGCAGCTCCGGGGGGGGCCCCTCTGGAAACACCATATATTTT.

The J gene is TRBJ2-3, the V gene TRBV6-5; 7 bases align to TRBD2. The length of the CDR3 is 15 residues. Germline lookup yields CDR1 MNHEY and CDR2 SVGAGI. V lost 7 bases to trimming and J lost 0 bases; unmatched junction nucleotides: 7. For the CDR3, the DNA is TGTGCCAGCACCCGCGGGAGTTCGAGCACAGATACGCAGTATTTT. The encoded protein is CASTRGSSSTDTQYF.

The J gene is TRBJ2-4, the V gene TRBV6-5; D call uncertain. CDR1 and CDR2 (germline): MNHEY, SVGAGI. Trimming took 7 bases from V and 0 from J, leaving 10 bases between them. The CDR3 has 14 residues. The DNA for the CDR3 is TGTGCCAGCATAAGAGATCTAGCCAAAAACATTCAGTACTTC. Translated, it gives CASIRDLAKNIQYF.

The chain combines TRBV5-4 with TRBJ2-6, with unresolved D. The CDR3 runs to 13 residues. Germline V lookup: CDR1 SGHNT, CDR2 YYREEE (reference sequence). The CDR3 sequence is CAYHSSGANVLTF. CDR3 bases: TGTGCATACCACAGCTCTGGGGCCAACGTCCTGACTTTC.

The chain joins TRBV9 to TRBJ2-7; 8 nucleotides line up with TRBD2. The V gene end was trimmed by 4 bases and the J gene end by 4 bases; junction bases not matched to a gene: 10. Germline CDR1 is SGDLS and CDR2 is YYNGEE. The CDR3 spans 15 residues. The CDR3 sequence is CASSPGGQKGYEQYF. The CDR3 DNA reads TGTGCCAGCAGCCCGGGGGGGCAGAAAGGGTACGAGCAGTACTTC.

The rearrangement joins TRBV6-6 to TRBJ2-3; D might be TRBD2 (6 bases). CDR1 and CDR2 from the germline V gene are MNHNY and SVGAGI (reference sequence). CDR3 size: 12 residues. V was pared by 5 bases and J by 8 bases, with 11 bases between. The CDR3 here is CASSTLGGTQYF. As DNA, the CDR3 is TGTGCCAGCAGTACTCTGGGGGGTACGCAGTATTTT.